The rows below give T cell receptor beta chains drawn from one sample of a study of blood T cell repertoires in COVID-19. Using immunoSEQ multiplex PCR, the repertoire was profiled, and TCRdb retains in-frame clones only, with some absent. The table shows almost 200,000 clones, with roughly 90% occurring only once. Material: peripheral blood. The source of these receptors is a woman between 65 and 79 years old with acute or convalescent COVID-19. The CDR3 runs from the conserved cysteine through the conserved F or W. D genes are given only for firm matches. Clone size is stated in some rows and not others, as once, few, many or a class when expanded.

>few|TRBD2|TRBV2|TRBJ2-3
CASRLASGGTLDTQYF
TGTGCCAGCAGACTTGCTAGCGGGGGCACATTGGATACGCAGTATTTT
>few|TRBD1|TRBV10-1|TRBJ2-7
CASSGQGAYEQYF
TGCGCCAGCAGTGGACAGGGGGCGTACGAGCAGTACTTC
>once|-|TRBV11-3|TRBJ2-1
CASSPLVSPPYNEQFF
TGTGCCAGCAGCCCTCTAGTTTCCCCCCCCTACAATGAGCAGTTCTTC
>-|-|TRBV9|TRBJ1-1
CASSVDQGNTEAFF
TGTGCCAGCAGCGTAGATCAGGGTAACACTGAAGCTTTCTTT
>-|-|TRBV9|TRBJ1-3
CASSVSVSGNTIYF
TGTGCCAGCAGCGTGTCAGTCTCTGGAAACACCATATATTTT
>-|-|TRBV3-1/TRBV3-2|TRBJ2-7
CASARGFNDYYEQYF
TGTGCCAGCGCCCGGGGGTTTAACGATTACTACGAGCAGTACTTC
>few|-|TRBV5-1|TRBJ2-2
CASSGGDTGELFF
TGCGCCAGCAGCGGGGGCGACACCGGGGAGCTGTTTTTT
>-|-|TRBV3-1/TRBV3-2|TRBJ2-2
CASSRQRTGELFF
TGTGCCAGCAGCCGGCAGCGAACCGGGGAGCTGTTTTTT
>once|TRBD2|TRBV10-3|TRBJ2-2
CAISGQPSGGGTGELFF
TGTGCCATCAGTGGACAGCCTAGCGGGGGGGGCACCGGGGAGCTGTTTTTT
>-|TRBD1|TRBV24-1|TRBJ2-7
CATFPRDRDKRDYEQYF
TGTGCCACCTTCCCCCGGGACAGGGATAAGCGGGACTACGAGCAGTACTTC
>-|TRBD1|TRBV10-3|TRBJ2-5
CAISPGTGETQYF
TGTGCCATCAGCCCCGGGACAGGAGAGACCCAGTACTTC
>-|-|TRBV9|TRBJ1-4
CASSDGTRTNEKLFF
TGTGCCAGCAGCGACGGGACAAGAACTAATGAAAAACTGTTTTTT
>-|-|TRBV27|TRBJ1-1
CASSSVRGTTEAFF
TGTGCCAGCAGTTCTGTGAGGGGGACCACTGAAGCTTTCTTT
>-|TRBD1|TRBV6-5|TRBJ1-5
CASRGTDNQPQHF
TGTGCCAGCAGGGGGACAGATAATCAGCCCCAGCATTTT
>-|TRBD1|TRBV9|TRBJ1-6
CASSVTGDNSPLHF
TGTGCCAGCAGCGTTACAGGGGATAATTCACCCCTCCACTTT
>-|TRBD1|TRBV5-1|TRBJ1-5
CASSLGTGNQPQHF
TGCGCCAGCAGCTTGGGGACAGGGAATCAGCCCCAGCATTTT
>-|TRBD1|TRBV5-1|TRBJ1-4
CASSARQGGEKLFF
TGCGCCAGCAGCGCCCGACAGGGGGGTGAAAAACTGTTTTTT
>-|TRBD2|TRBV3-1/TRBV3-2|TRBJ2-1
CASSVGTSMDEQFF
TGTGCCAGCAGCGTCGGGACTAGCATGGATGAGCAGTTCTTC
>-|-|TRBV28|TRBJ1-2
CASSLPTDNYGYTF
TGTGCCAGCAGTCTACCGACAGATAACTATGGCTACACCTTC
>-|-|TRBV7-9|TRBJ1-2
CASSLAIGQGTYGYTF
TGTGCCAGCAGCTTAGCCATTGGTCAGGGGACCTATGGCTACACCTTC
>-|-|TRBV5-1|TRBJ2-1
CASSLAGTGAYNEQFF
TGCGCCAGCAGCTTGGCCGGGACTGGCGCCTACAATGAGCAGTTCTTC
>-|TRBD1|TRBV7-2|TRBJ2-3
CASSSNGDRADTQYF
TGTGCCAGCAGCTCTAACGGGGACAGGGCAGATACGCAGTATTTT
>-|TRBD1|TRBV28|TRBJ1-4
CASSSLTGTNEKLFF
TGTGCCAGCAGTTCCTTGACAGGGACTAATGAAAAACTGTTTTTT